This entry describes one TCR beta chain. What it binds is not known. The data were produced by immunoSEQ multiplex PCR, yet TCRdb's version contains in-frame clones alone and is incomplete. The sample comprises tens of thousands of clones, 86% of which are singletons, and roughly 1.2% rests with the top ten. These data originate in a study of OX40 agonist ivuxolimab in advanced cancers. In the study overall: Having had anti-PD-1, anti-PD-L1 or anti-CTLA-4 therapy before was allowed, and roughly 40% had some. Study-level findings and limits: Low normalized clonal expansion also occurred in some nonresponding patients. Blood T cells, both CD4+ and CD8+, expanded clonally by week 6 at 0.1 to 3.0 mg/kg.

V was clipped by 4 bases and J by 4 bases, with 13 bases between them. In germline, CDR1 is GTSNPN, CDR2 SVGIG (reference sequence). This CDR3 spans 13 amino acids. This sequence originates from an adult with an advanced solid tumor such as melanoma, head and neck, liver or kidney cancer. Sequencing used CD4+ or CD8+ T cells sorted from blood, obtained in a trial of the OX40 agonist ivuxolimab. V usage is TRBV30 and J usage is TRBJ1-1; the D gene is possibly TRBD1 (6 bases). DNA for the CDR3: TGTGCCTGGAATGGCAGGGGAGGCACTGAAGCTTTCTTT. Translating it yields CAWNGRGGTEAFF. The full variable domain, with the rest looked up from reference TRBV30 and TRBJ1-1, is SQTIHQWPATLVQPVGSPLSLECTVEGTSNPNLYWYRQAAGRGLQLLFYSVGIGQISSEVPQNLSASRPQDRQFILSSKKLLLSDSGFYLCAWNGRGGTEAFFGQGTRLTVV.